The 21 T cell receptor beta chains reported below all come from one sample, sequenced in a study of T cell changes during pregnancy in multiple sclerosis. Sequencing used immunoSEQ multiplex PCR; TCRdb keeps in-frame clones, though not all of them. The profile shows some 80,000 clones, just over 90% of them singletons. The sample was peripheral blood, taken before pregnancy. These receptors came from a female donor with multiple sclerosis, enrolled in a pregnancy study.

The rearrangement joins TRBV7-2 to TRBJ2-2; weak D call: TRBD2 (6 bases). The CDR3 is 15 amino acids. Germline V gene data show CDR1 as SGHTA and CDR2 as FQGNSA. V gave up 1 base and J gave up 4 bases, with 10 bases separating them. This CDR3 is CASSLVLAGTGELFF. Written as DNA, the CDR3 is TGTGCCAGCAGCTTAGTACTAGCTGGCACCGGGGAGCTGTTTTTT.

V usage is TRBV5-4 and J usage is TRBJ2-5; 13 bases are a match to TRBD2. CDR3 length equals 16 residues. Germline V gene data show CDR1 as SGHNT and CDR2 as YYREEE (reference sequence). J gave up 2 bases and V 3 bases, and 4 bases lay outside the gene matches. CDR3 amino acids: CASSSGLAGVQETQYF. In nucleotides, the CDR3 is TGTGCCAGCAGCTCCGGACTAGCGGGGGTGCAAGAGACCCAGTACTTC.

The rearrangement links TRBV5-6 to TRBJ1-2, with 10 bases aligning to TRBD1. Germline trimming cut 4 bases from V and 6 bases from J; bases unmatched to any gene: 3. Germline CDR1 is SGHDT and CDR2 is YYEEEE. The CDR3 totals 13 residues. The CDR3 region has the DNA TGTGCCAGCAGCCGGGGGACAGGGGATGGCTACACCTTC. Its protein is CASSRGTGDGYTF.

The chain links TRBV7-6 to TRBJ1-1, with 7 bases identical to TRBD1. The junction had 6 bases not matched to a gene; V was cut back by 5 bases and J by 0 bases. CDR3 length equals 15 residues. Germline V gene data show CDR1 as SGHVS and CDR2 as FNYEAQ. The CDR3 DNA follows: TGTGCCAGCAGCCTCGGACAGGCGCTGAACACTGAAGCTTTCTTT. Translated: CASSLGQALNTEAFF.

The chain carries TRBV6-4 and TRBJ1-2; 9 positions match TRBD1. The CDR3 runs to 15 residues. In germline, CDR1 is MRHNA, CDR2 SNTAGT. V lost 6 bases to trimming and J lost 8 bases; unmatched junction nucleotides: 13. CDR3 in amino acids: CASSRTGVLMEGYTF. The CDR3 DNA reads TGTGCCAGCAGCCGGACAGGGGTTTTGATGGAGGGCTACACCTTC.

The V gene is TRBV4-2, the J gene TRBJ2-2; 12 bases agree with TRBD2. CDR1 and CDR2 from the germline V gene are LGHNA and YNFKEQ. The CDR3 has 18 amino acids. Trimming cost V 3 bases and J 1 base; bases outside gene matches: 6. The CDR3 nucleotides are TGTGCCAGCAGCCATGACTCACTAGCGGGGGGGAACACCGGGGAGCTGTTTTTT. It specifies CASSHDSLAGGNTGELFF.

The chain recombines TRBV5-1 with TRBJ1-4; possible D gene TRBD1, 6 bases. This CDR3 comprises 15 residues. Between the trimmed V and J ends, which lost 4 bases and 2 bases, there was a span of 12 bases. Germline-derived CDR1 and CDR2 are SGHRS and YFSETQ. The CDR3 here is CASSILDSTNEKLFF. The DNA for the CDR3 is TGCGCCAGCAGCATCCTGGACAGCACTAATGAAAAACTGTTTTTT. The whole variable domain, filled in from reference TRBV5-1 and TRBJ1-4, reads KAGVTQTPRYLIKTRGQQVTLSCSPISGHRSVSWYQQTPGQGLQFLFEYFSETQRNKGNFPGRFSGRQFSNSRSEMNVSTLELGDSALYLCASSILDSTNEKLFFGSGTQLSVL.

The chain couples TRBV5-1 to TRBJ2-7; D possibly corresponds to TRBD1 (5 bases). Trimming stripped 4 bases from V and 0 bases from J, with 8 bases between. The germline V gene encodes CDR1 SGHRS and CDR2 YFSETQ. This CDR3 contains 13 residues. The CDR3 DNA sequence: TGCGCCAGCAGCCAAGACAGCTCCTACGAGCAGTACTTC. It encodes CASSQDSSYEQYF.

V is TRBV7-6 and J is TRBJ1-1, with D possibly matching TRBD1 (5 bases). V was pared by 4 bases and J by 5 bases, with 23 bases between. This CDR3 comprises 17 residues. Germline CDR1 reads SGHVS; CDR2 reads FNYEAQ. The CDR3 spells CASSYLQGVNGPTEAFF. CDR3 bases: TGTGCCAGCAGCTACCTTCAGGGTGTAAATGGCCCAACTGAAGCTTTCTTT.

This chain links TRBV5-5 with TRBJ2-2, with D perhaps TRBD2 (7 bases). Germline CDR1 SGHKS, CDR2 YYEKEE (reference sequence). The CDR3 loop spans 16 amino acids. V was clipped by 0 bases and J by 4 bases, with 13 bases between them. The CDR3 bases are TGTGCCAGCAGCTTGGCGGGGGGCCCACGCACCGGGGAGCTGTTTTTT. Translating gives CASSLAGGPRTGELFF. Filled out from reference TRBV5-5 and TRBJ2-2, the complete variable domain reads DAGVTQSPTHLIKTRGQQVTLRCSPISGHKSVSWYQQVLGQGPQFIFQYYEKEERGRGNFPDRFSARQFPNYSSELNVNALLLGDSALYLCASSLAGGPRTGELFFGEGSRLTVL.

V is TRBV5-6 and J is TRBJ1-3, with a tentative D call TRBD1 (5 bases). This CDR3 comprises 16 residues. Trimming shortened V by 4 bases and J by 0 bases, and 14 bases separated the two germline ends. Germline values: CDR1 SGHDT, CDR2 YYEEEE. CDR3 bases: TGTGCCAGCAGCCCCATGACAGACCCCTCTGGAAACACCATATATTTT. Translated: CASSPMTDPSGNTIYF.

The CDR3 nucleotides are TGCAGCGGGGCTGAGGGTTATAAAGGGACAGGGGGATCGCCCGGGGCCAACGTCCTGACTTTC. This gives the protein CSGAEGYKGTGGSPGANVLTF. The chain recombines TRBV29-1 with TRBJ2-6; 11 bases fit TRBD1. With V trimmed by 7 bases and J by 4 bases, 24 bases remained unmatched. Looked up from germline, CDR1 is SQVTM and CDR2 is ANQGSEA. CDR3 length: 21 residues.

The rearrangement links TRBV2 to TRBJ2-3; 7 bases map to TRBD1. In germline, CDR1 is SNHLY, CDR2 FYNNEI. The CDR3 spans 15 residues. V gave up 8 bases and J gave up 4 bases; unmatched junction bases: 12. The CDR3 region has the DNA TGTGCCAGCGGGTTAGGGGCAGGGGGATCAGATACGCAGTATTTT. It specifies CASGLGAGGSDTQYF.

This clone was seen once. The chain recombines TRBV15 with TRBJ2-1, with a tentative D call TRBD1 (6 bases). V was cut by 3 bases and J by 4 bases, with 10 bases left in between. CDR1 is LNHNV and CDR2 is YYDKDF in the germline V gene (reference sequence). The CDR3 consists of 14 residues. CDR3 loop: CATSRTGQYNEQFF. Written as DNA, the CDR3 is TGTGCCACCAGCAGGACTGGACAGTACAATGAGCAGTTCTTC.

V usage is TRBV21-1 and J usage is TRBJ1-2; no DNA check was done on the table's D call, TRBD1. TRBV21-1 is termed a pseudogene. The CDR3 extends over 14 amino acids. CDR3 loop: CASSNGTGNYGYTF. CDR3 bases: TGTGCCAGCAGCAATGGGACAGGGAACTATGGCTACACCTTC.

V is TRBV19 and J is TRBJ2-7; D might be TRBD2 (5 bases). This CDR3 is built from 16 residues. V was trimmed by 3 bases and J by 3 bases, leaving 18 bases between them. Germline values: CDR1 LNHDA, CDR2 SQIVND (reference sequence). CDR3 residues: CASSIGEHLLGYEQYF. The CDR3 DNA reads TGTGCCAGTAGTATCGGGGAGCACCTATTAGGCTACGAGCAGTACTTC.

This chain uses TRBV5-4 with TRBJ2-7, with 7 bases lining up with TRBD1. The junction had 7 bases not matched to a gene; V was cut back by 4 bases and J by 0 bases. Germline lookup yields CDR1 SGHNT and CDR2 YYREEE (reference sequence). This CDR3 has 15 amino acids. CDR3 nucleotide sequence: TGTGCCAGCAGCCCGGGACAGATGAGCTCCTACGAGCAGTACTTC. Protein: CASSPGQMSSYEQYF.

The chain employs TRBV9 and TRBJ1-2; possible D gene TRBD1, 6 bases. The germline V gene has CDR1 SGDLS and CDR2 YYNGEE. The CDR3 extends over 14 amino acids. The V and J ends lost 4 bases and 5 bases respectively, with 15 bases between them. The CDR3: CASSFLGTGYGYTF. CDR3 nucleotides: TGTGCCAGCAGCTTCCTCGGAACAGGGTATGGCTACACCTTC. Full variable domain (rest looked up from reference TRBV9 and TRBJ1-2): DSGVTQTPKHLITATGQRVTLRCSPRSGDLSVYWYQQSLDQGLQFLIQYYNGEERAKGNILERFSAQQFPDLHSELNLSSLELGDSALYFCASSFLGTGYGYTFGSGTRLTVV.

This rearrangement joins TRBV2 to TRBJ1-2; D may be TRBD1 (6 bases). The germline V gene has CDR1 SNHLY and CDR2 FYNNEI. There are 13 residues in the CDR3. The germline V and J ends were trimmed by 4 bases and 9 bases, with 15 bases remaining between them. In DNA, the CDR3 is TGTGCCAGCAGTGTCGGACAGTCCCTAAGCTACACCTTC. Translating it yields CASSVGQSLSYTF. Filled out from reference TRBV2 and TRBJ1-2, the complete variable domain reads EPEVTQTPSHQVTQMGQEVILRCVPISNHLYFYWYRQILGQKVEFLVSFYNNEISEKSEIFDDQFSVERPDGSNFTLKIRSTKLEDSAMYFCASSVGQSLSYTFGSGTRLTVV.

The chain carries TRBV27 and TRBJ2-1, with a possible D match to TRBD2 (5 bases). The germline gives CDR1 MNHEY, CDR2 SMNVEV (reference sequence). Trimming cost V 4 bases and J 4 bases, with 14 bases left between them. The CDR3 covers 15 residues. The CDR3 loop is CASSSLALEYNEQFF. The CDR3 DNA follows: TGTGCCAGCAGTTCTCTAGCCTTGGAATACAATGAGCAGTTCTTC.

The V and J genes are TRBV29-1 and TRBJ2-2; TRBD2 agrees at 7 bases. V trimming: 8 bases; J trimming: 5 bases; junction bases outside the gene matches: 8. Germline V gives CDR1 SQVTM, CDR2 ANQGSEA. The CDR3 covers 13 residues. The CDR3, as DNA: TGCAGCCCCTGGGGGAGGGGTACCGGGGAGCTGTTTTTT. Protein product: CSPWGRGTGELFF.